These T cell receptor beta chains were read from a single sample in a study of Ad26.COV2.S vaccination and SARS-CoV-2 variants. Repertoires were generated with immunoSEQ multiplex PCR, while TCRdb's copy carries only in-frame clones and drops some. The sample consists of hundreds of thousands of clones, about nine tenths of them appearing once. Sequencing used peripheral blood, obtained in a trial of Ad26.COV2.S vaccine versus placebo. The receptors come from a person aged 18-60 years who received the Ad26.COV2.S COVID-19 vaccine or a placebo. CDR3s include the opening cysteine and the closing phenylalanine or tryptophan. A D gene is named only where the DNA matches it firmly. Part of the rows lack a size; the others show once, few, many or a class for expanded clones.

CASRAAPNTEAFF TGTGCCAGCAGGGCCGCACCGAACACTGAAGCTTTCTTT TRBJ1-1 . . TRBV27
CASSLVGGGAFF TGTGCCAGCAGTTTAGTCGGGGGAGGGGCTTTCTTT TRBJ1-1 once . TRBV12-3/TRBV12-4
CAWETGHTEAFF TGTGCCTGGGAAACAGGGCACACTGAAGCTTTCTTT TRBJ1-1 . . TRBV30
CASSPWDRSYEQYF TGTGCCAGCAGCCCATGGGACAGGAGCTACGAGCAGTACTTC TRBJ2-7 . TRBD1 TRBV9
CASSPPGTQNNEQFF TGTGCCAGCAGCCCACCCGGGACTCAGAACAATGAGCAGTTCTTC TRBJ2-1 . . TRBV9
CGPGNSYEQYF TGCGGCCCGGGCAATTCCTACGAGCAGTACTTC TRBJ2-7 . . TRBV20-1
CAWSAFRGTNEKLFF TGTGCCTGGAGTGCCTTTCGAGGAACTAATGAAAAACTGTTTTTT TRBJ1-4 . . TRBV30
CAWIENYGYTF TGTGCCTGGATTGAAAACTATGGCTACACCTTC TRBJ1-2 . . TRBV30
CASSLHSQGRTDTQYF TGTGCCAGCAGCTTGCATTCTCAGGGGCGCACAGATACGCAGTATTTT TRBJ2-3 . . TRBV5-8
CASSLGLAGGTSQETQYF TGTGCCAGCTCACTCGGTCTAGCGGGGGGGACTTCACAAGAGACCCAGTACTTC TRBJ2-5 . TRBD2 TRBV18
CASSWGQGTYEQYF TGTGCCAGCAGTTGGGGACAGGGGACCTACGAGCAGTACTTC TRBJ2-7 . TRBD1 TRBV27
CASSQEGRRVETQYF TGTGCCAGCAGCCAAGAAGGGCGCAGGGTTGAGACCCAGTACTTC TRBJ2-5 . . TRBV3-1/TRBV3-2
CASSVDSGGDTQYF TGTGCCAGCAGCGTAGACAGCGGGGGGGATACGCAGTATTTT TRBJ2-3 . TRBD2 TRBV9
CSASPSGTSTDTQYF TGCAGCGCTTCTCCTAGTGGGACTAGCACAGATACGCAGTATTTT TRBJ2-3 . . TRBV29-1
CASRDSTGKGNTGELFF TGCGCCAGCCGCGATTCAACAGGGAAGGGGAACACCGGGGAGCTGTTTTTT TRBJ2-2 . . TRBV4-3
CATSEHENQPQHF TGTGCCACCAGTGAACACGAAAATCAGCCCCAGCATTTT TRBJ1-5 . . TRBV24-1
CATEDRENTEAFF TGTGCCACCGAGGACAGGGAGAACACTGAAGCTTTCTTT TRBJ1-1 . TRBD1 TRBV10-3
CASRRSGGQNEKLFF TGTGCCAGCAGACGATCAGGGGGTCAAAATGAAAAACTGTTTTTT TRBJ1-4 . TRBD1 TRBV6-5
CASSIETHSYNEQFF TGTGCCAGTAGTATAGAAACCCACTCCTACAATGAGCAGTTCTTC TRBJ2-1 . . TRBV19
CASSRGQGSPLHF TGCGCCAGCAGCCGAGGACAGGGATCGCCCCTCCACTTT TRBJ1-6 . TRBD1 TRBV4-3
CASSLGPRGGGNEQFF TGTGCCAGCAGCTTGGGCCCCCGTGGGGGGGGCAATGAGCAGTTCTTC TRBJ2-1 . TRBD2 TRBV5-5
CASSPGTSYEQYF TGTGCCAGCTCACCTGGGACATCTTACGAGCAGTACTTC TRBJ2-7 . . TRBV18
CASSHRTAEALHF TGCGCCAGCAGCCACCGGACGGCGGAGGCCCTCCACTTT TRBJ1-6 few . TRBV4-1
CASGLGVQSTEYNTEAFF TGTGCTAGTGGTTTGGGCGTTCAATCGACCGAGTATAACACTGAAGCTTTCTTT TRBJ1-1 . . TRBV12-5
CASNDGPIGYGYTF TGTGCCAGCAACGACGGGCCTATCGGATATGGCTACACCTTC TRBJ1-2 once . TRBV2
CASSPWTIRGQDTQYF TGTGCCAGCAGCCCTTGGACTATACGGGGGCAAGATACGCAGTATTTT TRBJ2-3 . . TRBV3-1/TRBV3-2
CASSYGLSNQPQHF TGTGCCAGCAGCTACGGACTAAGCAATCAGCCCCAGCATTTT TRBJ1-5 . . TRBV3-1/TRBV3-2
CASSLSSGDNEQFF TGTGCCAGCAGCTTAAGCAGTGGTGACAATGAGCAGTTCTTC TRBJ2-1 . . TRBV7-3
CASSLNGDYSPLHF TGTGCCAGCAGCTTAAACGGGGATTATTCACCCCTCCACTTT TRBJ1-6 few . TRBV13
CASSFNRGDEQYF TGCGCCAGCAGCTTTAACAGGGGGGACGAGCAGTACTTC TRBJ2-7 few TRBD1 TRBV5-1
CSVPRPVAETQYF TGCAGCGTCCCCAGACCCGTGGCGGAGACCCAGTACTTC TRBJ2-5 few . TRBV29-1
CASSQEVASTDTQYF TGCGCCAGCAGCCAAGAGGTGGCAAGCACAGATACGCAGTATTTT TRBJ2-3 . . TRBV4-3
CASSGDSGAIKSPQETQYF TGTGCCAGCAGTGGGGATTCGGGGGCTATTAAGTCCCCACAAGAGACCCAGTACTTC TRBJ2-5 . . TRBV2
CASSQVPGNTYEQYF TGTGCCAGCAGCCAAGTTCCAGGGAATACCTACGAGCAGTACTTC TRBJ2-7 . . TRBV3-1/TRBV3-2
CASTQTGSGDTQYF TGTGCCAGCACCCAGACAGGGTCAGGAGATACGCAGTATTTT TRBJ2-3 few TRBD1 TRBV3-1/TRBV3-2
CASSQESVLGGYTF TGTGCCAGCAGCCAAGAGTCTGTACTTGGTGGCTACACCTTC TRBJ1-2 . . TRBV3-1/TRBV3-2
CATRERGYNEQFF TGTGCCACCAGGGAGAGGGGATACAATGAGCAGTTCTTC TRBJ2-1 . . TRBV15
CASRHRDSRGAFF TGTGCCAGCAGACACAGGGACTCTAGGGGAGCTTTCTTT TRBJ1-1 . . TRBV6-5
CASSSAGTSYNEQFF TGTGCCAGCAGCTCAGCCGGGACCTCCTACAATGAGCAGTTCTTC TRBJ2-1 . . TRBV11-3